The present entry profiles one TCR beta chain with its context. This clonotype was counted between two and nine times. What this receptor recognizes is not known. No per-base quality is available; no much larger clone lies one base away. This sample stems from a study of T-cell reconstitution after alpha-beta-depleted transplantation in children (TCRdb year 2016). Background for the entire study: Using TCR repertoire profiling, the study quantitatively followed how T-cell immune reconstitution unfolded in children after TCRalphabeta/CD19-depleted allogeneic hematopoietic cell transplantation. Overall results and qualifications from the work: In some patients, high TCRbeta diversity at day 60 was attributed to recipient T cells and intrathymic progenitors that had survived conditioning. The apparently early alphabetaT-cell count recovery about two months after transplant was reportedly dependent on only several hundred rapidly expanded clones derived from non-depleted graft cells. Over subsequent months, a decline in hyperexpanded clone frequencies was noted, and after one year, T-cell counts and TCRbeta diversity were mostly ascribed to newly produced T cells.

This sample's treatment or condition label indicates: allogeneic hematopoietic cell transplantation with graft depleted of TCRalphabeta T cells and CD19 B cells. TCRalphabeta/CD19-depleted allogeneic hematopoietic cell grafts were given to the transplant recipients, all of whom were children. The library was built by means of PCR. This sample was sequenced with an Illumina HiSeq 2500. Molecular barcoding was employed in the preparation of TCR libraries, with unique molecular identifiers being used to normalize TCRbeta repertoire quantification. TCRdb reworked the public reads: Q25 trimming with fastp, MiXCR clone assembly, productive beta chains retained. Rows are unified per CDR3 protein, each entry keeping the most common DNA and genes. The sample has roughly 670,000 distinct CDR3 sequences on record, around 13% of them singletons. 0.79% of the sample is in the top ten clones. Trimming at the junction amounts to 5 bases on V and 2 bases on J, and the germline ends lie 13 bases apart. Sequences GTSNPN (CDR1) and SVGIG (CDR2) are obtained from the germline V gene (reference sequence). The CDR3 starts with the cysteine, ends with the phenylalanine, and has 13 residues. Of the read, only the CDR3 DNA is kept; its 39 bases are in frame from base 1.

Sequenced material: PBMCs, taken before TCRalphabeta/CD19-depleted stem cell transplant. The chain employs TRBV30 and TRBJ2-7; perhaps TRBD2 is the D gene, with 6 bases matching. The source is a girl aged 2-10 years with congenital amegakaryocytic thrombocytopenia, due to receive a stem cell transplant. In nucleotides, the sequence is TGTGCCTGGGGAGGGCCAAATCCCTACGAGCAGTACTTC. Its translation is CAWGGPNPYEQYF.